This T cell receptor beta chain was identified during a study of early T cells in non-severe SARS-CoV-2 infection. Study background: It was bulk RNA from unsorted whole blood that was sequenced, and the chains were unpaired.

From germline, CDR1 is SGHTA and CDR2 FQGNSA. The CDR3 spans 15 residues. V lost 3 bases, J lost 4 bases, and 6 bases stayed unmatched. Concerning this clonotype: The target antigen is unknown.

Researchers attached unique molecular identifiers to individual cDNA molecules. TCRdb ran MiXCR on the 5' RACE reads and lists one entry per CDR3 protein. The repertoire holds 30,000 to 40,000 distinct CDR3 sequences, with approximately 7.1% as singletons. General observations from the study: Using VDJdb, the matching emphasized anti-spike CD8 responses while missing private and CD4 specificities.

The material sequenced was whole blood, taken at baseline. This TCR came from an adult who was a healthcare worker with PCR-confirmed SARS-CoV-2 infection or an uninfected control (not recorded which). J is TRBJ2-3 and V is TRBV7-2, with 8 bases aligning to TRBD1. The chain's CDR3 is CASSFQGAPSDTQYF. CDR3 in DNA: TGTGCCAGCAGCTTTCAGGGGGCGCCTTCAGATACGCAGTATTTT.